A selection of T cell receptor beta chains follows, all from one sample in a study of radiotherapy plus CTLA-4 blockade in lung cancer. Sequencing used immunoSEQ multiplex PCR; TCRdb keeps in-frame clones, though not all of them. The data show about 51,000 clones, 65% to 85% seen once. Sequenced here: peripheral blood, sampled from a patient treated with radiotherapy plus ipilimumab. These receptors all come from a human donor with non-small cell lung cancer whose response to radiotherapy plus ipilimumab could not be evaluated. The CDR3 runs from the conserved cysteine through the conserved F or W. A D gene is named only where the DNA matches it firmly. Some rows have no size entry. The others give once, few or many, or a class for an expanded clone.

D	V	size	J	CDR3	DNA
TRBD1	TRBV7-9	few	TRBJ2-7	CASSLVGTGVEQYF	TGTGCCAGCAGCTTAGTCGGGACAGGGGTCGAGCAGTACTTC
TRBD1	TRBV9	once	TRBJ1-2	CASSPTGAGGYTF	TGTGCCAGCAGCCCGACAGGGGCGGGTGGCTACACCTTC
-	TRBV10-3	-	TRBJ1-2	CAISEAPEGYGYTF	TGTGCCATCAGTGAGGCCCCCGAGGGCTATGGCTACACCTTC
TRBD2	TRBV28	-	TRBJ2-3	CAIQREATDTQYF	TGTGCCATACAGCGGGAGGCCACAGATACGCAGTATTTT
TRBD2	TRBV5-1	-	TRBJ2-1	CASSPGTSGSREQFF	TGCGCCAGCAGCCCCGGGACTAGCGGGAGCCGTGAGCAGTTCTTC
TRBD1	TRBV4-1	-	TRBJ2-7	CASSLGTGSGWQYF	TGCGCCAGCAGCCTTGGGACAGGGAGCGGATGGCAGTACTTC
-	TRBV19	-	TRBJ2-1	CARILKGWRVGEQFF	TGTGCCAGGATCCTGAAGGGATGGAGGGTGGGTGAGCAGTTCTTC
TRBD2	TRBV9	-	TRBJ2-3	CASSLTGLAGENTQYF	TGTGCCAGCAGCCTAACGGGACTAGCGGGGGAAAATACGCAGTATTTT
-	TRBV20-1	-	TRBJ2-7	CSAGHNEQYF	TGCAGTGCGGGACACAACGAGCAGTACTTC
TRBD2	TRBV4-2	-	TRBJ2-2	CASSQEGGARGELFF	TGTGCCAGCAGCCAAGAGGGAGGGGCGCGCGGGGAGCTGTTTTTT
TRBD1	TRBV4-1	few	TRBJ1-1	CASSQPMGQRSAEAFF	TGCGCCAGCAGCCAGCCAATGGGACAGAGGAGCGCTGAAGCTTTCTTT
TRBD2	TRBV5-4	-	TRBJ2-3	CASSTRTSGGGDTQYF	TGTGCCAGCAGCACCCGGACTAGCGGAGGGGGGGATACGCAGTATTTT
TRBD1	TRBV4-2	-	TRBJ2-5	CASSLDRAETQYF	TGTGCCAGCAGCTTAGACAGGGCGGAGACCCAGTACTTC
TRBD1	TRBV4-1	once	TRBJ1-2	CASSQGFPPTGGSGYTF	TGCGCCAGCAGCCAAGGATTCCCCCCGACAGGGGGATCTGGCTACACCTTC
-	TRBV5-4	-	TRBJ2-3	CASRARDTSTDTQYF	TGTGCCAGCAGGGCTCGGGACACCTCCACAGATACGCAGTATTTT
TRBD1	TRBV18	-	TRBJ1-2	CASSSLGQGALPTNYGYTF	TGTGCCAGCTCATCCCTGGGACAGGGGGCCCTTCCGACTAACTATGGCTACACCTTC
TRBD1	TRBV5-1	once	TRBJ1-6	CASSWTGTGGESPLHF	TGCGCCAGCAGCTGGACCGGGACAGGGGGCGAATCACCCCTCCACTTT
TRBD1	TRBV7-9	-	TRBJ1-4	CASSPPGQGNEKLFF	TGTGCCAGCAGTCCTCCGGGACAGGGAAATGAAAAACTGTTTTTT
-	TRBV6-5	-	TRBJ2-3	CASSYVATTDTQYF	TGTGCCAGCAGTTACGTGGCCACCACAGATACGCAGTATTTT
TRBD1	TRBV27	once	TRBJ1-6	CASSLRQGDNSPLHF	TGTGCCAGCAGTTTGCGTCAGGGGGATAATTCACCCCTCCACTTT
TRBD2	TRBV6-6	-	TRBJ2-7	CASSKTSGSSTEQYF	TGTGCCAGCAGTAAGACTAGCGGGAGTAGTACCGAGCAGTACTTC
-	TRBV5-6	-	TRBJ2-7	CASSWTTYEQYF	TGTGCCAGCAGCTGGACAACTTACGAGCAGTACTTC
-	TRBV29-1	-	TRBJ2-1	CSVELADSGANNEQFF	TGCAGCGTTGAACTAGCTGACTCAGGAGCCAACAATGAGCAGTTCTTC
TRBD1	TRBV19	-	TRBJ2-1	CASSIRGQGSKNEQFF	TGTGCCAGTAGTATTAGGGGACAGGGGTCTAAGAATGAGCAGTTCTTC
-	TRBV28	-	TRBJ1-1	CASSGTFTTEAFF	TGTGCCAGCAGTGGGACTTTTACCACTGAAGCTTTCTTT
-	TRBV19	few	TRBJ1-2	CASSMGHDAYGYTF	TGTGCCAGTAGTATGGGACATGATGCCTATGGCTACACCTTC
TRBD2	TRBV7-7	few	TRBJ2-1	CASSLGTSGGSEQFF	TGTGCCAGCAGCTTAGGGACTAGCGGGGGGAGCGAGCAGTTCTTC
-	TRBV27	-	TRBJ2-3	CASSLQRRSPDTQYF	TGTGCCAGCAGTTTACAGCGCCGCTCGCCAGATACGCAGTATTTT
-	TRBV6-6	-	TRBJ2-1	CASSYGFLGNEQFF	TGTGCCAGCAGTTACGGCTTCCTTGGCAATGAGCAGTTCTTC
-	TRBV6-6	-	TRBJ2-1	CASTRGPVNNEQFF	TGTGCCAGCACTAGGGGCCCTGTTAACAATGAGCAGTTCTTC
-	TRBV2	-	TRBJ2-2	CASTGVEGYLGELFF	TGTGCCAGCACTGGGGTGGAGGGGTATTTGGGGGAGCTGTTTTTT
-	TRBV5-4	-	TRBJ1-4	CASSLERQRNEKLFF	TGTGCCAGCAGCTTGGAACGACAGCGTAATGAAAAACTGTTTTTT
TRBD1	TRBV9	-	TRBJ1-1	CASSAEGARDTEAFF	TGTGCCAGCAGCGCTGAGGGGGCTAGGGACACTGAAGCTTTCTTT
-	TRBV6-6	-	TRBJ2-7	CATTLGGGPPRGEQYF	TGTGCCACCACTTTAGGGGGTGGCCCTCCCAGGGGCGAGCAGTACTTC
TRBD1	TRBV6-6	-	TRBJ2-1	CASSRGQGVNNEQFF	TGTGCCAGCAGCCGGGGACAGGGGGTGAACAATGAGCAGTTCTTC
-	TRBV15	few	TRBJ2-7	CATSRALLYEQYF	TGTGCCACCAGCAGAGCCCTTCTCTACGAGCAGTACTTC
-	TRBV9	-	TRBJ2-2	CASSPRGSSGTGELFF	TGTGCCAGCAGCCCAAGGGGGAGTTCGGGCACCGGGGAGCTGTTTTTT
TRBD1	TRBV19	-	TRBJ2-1	CASSIGTGVINEQFF	TGTGCCAGTAGTATTGGGACAGGGGTGATCAATGAGCAGTTCTTC
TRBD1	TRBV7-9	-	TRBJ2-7	CASSFSPTGNTYEQYF	TGTGCCAGCAGCTTTTCGCCGACAGGGAACACCTACGAGCAGTACTTC
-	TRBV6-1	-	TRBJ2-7	CASSEVRGGGSYEQYF	TGTGCCAGCAGTGAAGTCCGGGGAGGGGGGAGCTACGAGCAGTACTTC
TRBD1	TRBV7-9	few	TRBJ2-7	CASSFPGQVTYEQYF	TGTGCCAGCAGCTTTCCGGGACAGGTTACCTACGAGCAGTACTTC
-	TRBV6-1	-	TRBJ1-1	CASSLPRNGGTEAFF	TGTGCCAGCAGCCTGCCTCGAAACGGGGGCACTGAAGCTTTCTTT
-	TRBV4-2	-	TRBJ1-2	CAGSQVTVDYGYTF	TGTGCCGGCAGCCAAGTGACAGTGGACTATGGCTACACCTTC
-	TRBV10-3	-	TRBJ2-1	CAISGIAGVEQFF	TGTGCCATCAGTGGGATCGCAGGGGTCGAGCAGTTCTTC
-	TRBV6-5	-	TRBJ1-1	CASNRYQGTEAFF	TGTGCCAGCAACCGTTATCAGGGGACTGAAGCTTTCTTT
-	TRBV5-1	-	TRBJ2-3	CASPGSNTDTQYF	TGCGCCTCCCCGGGGTCTAACACAGATACGCAGTATTTT